Listed here are 24 T cell receptor beta chains from one sample, sequenced in a study of blood T cell repertoires in COVID-19. Method: immunoSEQ multiplex PCR; TCRdb's copy keeps in-frame clones and lacks some. The table records some 360,000 clones, approximately 89% of them present only once. The sequencing sample was made of peripheral blood. These receptors originate from a woman aged 60 to 75 with COVID-19, enrolled during active disease.

The V gene is TRBV19, the J gene TRBJ2-6, with D perhaps TRBD1 (5 bases). V was shortened by 2 bases and J by 6 bases, with 11 bases between the two germline ends. The CDR3 covers 15 residues. From germline, CDR1 is LNHDA and CDR2 SQIVND (reference sequence). The CDR3 here is CASSIRQSAANVLTF. For the CDR3, the DNA is TGTGCCAGTAGTATAAGACAGTCCGCGGCCAACGTCCTGACTTTC.

This clone occurred once. The chain joins TRBV5-1 to TRBJ2-1, with D uncertain. CDR3 length: 12 amino acids. V lost 2 bases, J lost 3 bases, and 3 bases lay in between. The germline CDR1 and CDR2 sequences are SGHRS and YFSETQ. CDR3 bases: TGCGCCAGCAGCTTCTACTACAATGAGCAGTTCTTC. Translation: CASSFYYNEQFF.

The chain is built from TRBV12-3 or TRBV12-4 and TRBJ2-5; D is possibly TRBD2 (5 bases). This CDR3 region has 13 residues. Trimming left V 2 bases short and J 3 bases short, with 7 bases between. CDR3 sequence reads: CASSLSGKETQYF. The CDR3 nucleotides read TGTGCCAGCAGTTTATCGGGGAAAGAGACCCAGTACTTC.

This sequence joins TRBV3-1 (or the pseudogene TRBV3-2) and TRBJ2-7; maybe TRBD2 (5 bases). The ends were cut back, 0 bases at V and 7 bases at J, with 13 bases in the middle. Germline-derived CDR1 and CDR2 are LGHDT and YNNKEL (reference sequence). The CDR3 totals 14 residues. CDR3 in amino acids: CASSQDFRGWEQYF. CDR3 bases: TGTGCCAGCAGCCAAGATTTCCGGGGTTGGGAGCAGTACTTC.

CDR3: CASSSLAGYNEQFF. The CDR3 DNA sequence: TGTGCCAGCAGTTCCCTAGCGGGCTACAATGAGCAGTTCTTC. The chain has TRBV2 and TRBJ2-1; TRBD2 matches at 8 bases. With V trimmed by 5 bases and J by 3 bases, 3 bases remained unmatched. Germline values: CDR1 SNHLY, CDR2 FYNNEI. This CDR3 comprises 14 residues.

This chain connects TRBV12-3 or TRBV12-4 to TRBJ2-2; D might be TRBD1 (6 bases). With 7 bases removed from V and 6 bases from J, the gap between germline ends came to 9 bases. The CDR3 runs 12 residues. The CDR3 reads CASTQGSGELFF. The CDR3 DNA reads TGTGCCAGCACTCAGGGGTCCGGGGAGCTGTTTTTT.

The count of this clone is one. This chain joins TRBV7-8 and TRBJ2-7, with TRBD2 identical over 9 bases. This CDR3 has 14 residues. Germline-derived CDR1 and CDR2 are SGHVS and FQNEAQ. After removal of 5 bases from V and 1 base from J, the junction contained 3 bases not matched to a gene. The chain's CDR3 is CASSRTSESYEQYF. Written as DNA, the CDR3 is TGTGCCAGCAGCCGGACTAGCGAGTCCTACGAGCAGTACTTC.

Comment on this clone: The DNA is left out, because the CDR3 cannot be placed on it with certainty; the CDR3 is given as TCRdb lists it. The V and J genes are TRBV3-1 (or the pseudogene TRBV3-2) and TRBJ1-2. The CDR3 comprises 13 residues, both ends counted. Per the germline V gene, CDR1 is LGHDT and CDR2 is YNNKEL (reference sequence). The CDR3 reads CASSQVALGIWFF.

The chain links TRBV27 to TRBJ2-1; a possible D gene is TRBD2 (5 bases). The germline V and J ends were trimmed by 5 bases and 0 bases, with 11 bases remaining between them. Germline V CDR1 and CDR2: MNHEY, SMNVEV (reference sequence). This CDR3 comprises 15 residues. The chain's CDR3 is CASSPSSFSYNEQFF. CDR3 bases: TGTGCCAGCAGTCCTTCTAGCTTCTCCTACAATGAGCAGTTCTTC.

The genes are TRBV19 and TRBJ2-5; D ambiguous. Trimming cost V 4 bases and J 0 bases, with 6 bases left between them. The CDR3 covers 13 residues. Per germline, CDR1 LNHDA and CDR2 SQIVND (reference sequence). The chain's CDR3 is CASSRADQETQYF. The CDR3 DNA reads TGTGCCAGTAGTAGGGCAGACCAAGAGACCCAGTACTTC.

The chain couples TRBV7-9 to TRBJ2-1; D gene uncertain. Germline assignment: CDR1 SEHNR and CDR2 FQNEAQ (reference sequence). CDR3 length equals 12 residues. V was cut by 5 bases and J by 8 bases, with 10 bases left in between. CDR3 nucleotide sequence: TGTGCCAGCAGCCCCGTTGGCCATGAGCAGTTCTTC. Its protein is CASSPVGHEQFF.

CDR3: CASSVGRGEQYF. The CDR3 coding sequence is TGTGCCAGCAGCGTGGGCAGGGGCGAGCAGTACTTC. This chain uses TRBV11-1 with TRBJ2-7; D might be TRBD1 (6 bases). Trimming took off 5 bases at V and 6 bases at J, with 11 bases between the two ends. The CDR3 totals 12 residues. CDR1 and CDR2 from the germline V gene are SGHAT and FQDESV (reference sequence). Based on the CDR3 plus reference TRBV11-1 and TRBJ2-7, the full variable domain is EAEVAQSPRYKITEKSQAVAFWCDPISGHATLYWYRQILGQGPELLVQFQDESVVDDSQLPKDRFSAERLKGVDSTLKIQPAELGDSAMYLCASSVGRGEQYFGPGTRLTVT.

The genes are TRBV6-4 and TRBJ2-3; possibly TRBD2 for D (6 bases). V lost 0 bases and J 0 bases, leaving 7 bases between the germline ends. This CDR3 contains 15 residues. Germline V gene sequence: CDR1 MRHNA, CDR2 SNTAGT. Here the CDR3 DNA reads TGTGCCAGCAGTGACTCAGGACTAAGCACAGATACGCAGTATTTT. This translates into CASSDSGLSTDTQYF.

Notes on this clone: Distinct nucleotide sequences in the sample also encode this CDR3. The J gene is TRBJ1-1, the V gene TRBV27, with D possibly TRBD1 on 5 matching bases. The V gene lost 5 bases and the J gene lost 3 bases, with 10 bases spanning the gap. The germline V gene encodes CDR1 MNHEY and CDR2 SMNVEV (reference sequence). The CDR3 totals 13 residues. CDR3 coding DNA: TGTGCCAGCAGTCCCTGGGGGGACACTGAAGCTTTCTTT. It encodes CASSPWGDTEAFF.

The chain recombines TRBV18 with TRBJ1-3; 8 nucleotides align to TRBD1. Unmatched junction bases numbered 6, after V lost 1 base and J lost 4 bases. The germline V gene has CDR1 KGHSH and CDR2 LQKENI. CDR3 size: 16 residues. The CDR3 here is CASSPLQQGGGNTIYF. The DNA of the CDR3 is TGTGCCAGCTCACCACTCCAACAGGGGGGCGGAAACACCATATATTTT.

The gene calls are TRBV6-5 and TRBJ2-7, with 9 bases fitting TRBD1. Trimming cost V 4 bases and J 5 bases; bases outside gene matches: 6. CDR1 is MNHEY and CDR2 is SVGAGI in the germline V gene. This CDR3 spans 14 amino acids. The CDR3 spells CASSFRTGGHEQYF. The CDR3 nucleotides read TGTGCCAGCAGTTTTCGAACAGGGGGCCACGAGCAGTACTTC.

The rearrangement uses TRBV19 and TRBJ1-4; 8 bases are shared with TRBD1. V shed 6 bases and J 5 bases; nucleotides not matched to a gene: 5. Germline CDR1 is LNHDA and CDR2 is SQIVND (reference sequence). CDR3 length: 14 amino acids. The CDR3 protein is CASSDRGGNEKLFF. The CDR3 nucleotides are TGTGCCAGTAGCGACAGGGGAGGGAATGAAAAACTGTTTTTT.

The V gene is TRBV18, the J gene TRBJ1-2, with D possibly matching TRBD1 (5 bases). V was pared by 0 bases and J by 8 bases, with 13 bases between. CDR3 size: 14 residues. CDR1 KGHSH and CDR2 LQKENI come from the germline V gene. CDR3 in amino acids: CASSPPARGSGYTF. The CDR3 coding sequence is TGTGCCAGCTCACCACCGGCTCGGGGGAGCGGCTACACCTTC.

The chain employs TRBV7-2 and TRBJ1-2; D not certain. CDR1 and CDR2 (germline): SGHTA, FQGNSA. The germline V and J ends were trimmed by 6 bases and 9 bases, with 20 bases remaining between them. The CDR3 loop spans 14 amino acids. This CDR3 reads CASRRQDGHPSYTF. Here the CDR3 DNA reads TGTGCCAGCAGACGTCAGGATGGTCATCCGAGCTACACCTTC.

A remark on this clone: One end of the junction does not line up with germline, which may come from a read error. The chain joins TRBV9 to TRBJ2-7; 9 nucleotides match TRBD1. Germline CDR1 reads SGDLS; CDR2 reads YYNGEE. The CDR3 is made up of 13 amino acids. The CDR3 DNA reads as TGTACCAGCAGCGGCGGGACAGGGAACGAGCAGTACTTC. It is translated as CTSSGGTGNEQYF.

The V gene is TRBV5-1, the J gene TRBJ1-2; D is possibly TRBD1 (6 bases). From germline, CDR1 is SGHRS and CDR2 YFSETQ. V lost 0 bases and J lost 3, with 9 bases in between. The CDR3 covers 14 residues. In nucleotides, the CDR3 is TGCGCCAGCAGCTTGGCCCGGACAGACTATGGCTACACCTTC. As protein: CASSLARTDYGYTF.

This chain joins TRBV27 and TRBJ2-4, with TRBD1 matching 8 bases. V lost 6 bases to trimming and J lost 2 bases; unmatched junction nucleotides: 15. CDR1 MNHEY and CDR2 SMNVEV come from the germline V gene (reference sequence). The CDR3 length is 18 residues. The CDR3, as DNA: TGTGCCAGCAGCGGACAGGGTTTCTCCCCGGCGTCCAAAAACATTCAGTACTTC. Translation gives CASSGQGFSPASKNIQYF.

The chain is built from TRBV18 and TRBJ1-1, with D possibly TRBD1 on 5 matching bases. V shed 2 bases and J shed 3 bases, with 13 bases lying between them. CDR3 size: 15 residues. CDR1 and CDR2 from the germline V gene are KGHSH and LQKENI. The CDR3 spells CASSPSSGSDTEAFF. The CDR3, as DNA: TGTGCCAGCTCACCATCGTCAGGGTCGGACACTGAAGCTTTCTTT.

The chain has TRBV18 and TRBJ1-1; 8 nucleotides align to TRBD1. The V gene end was trimmed by 4 bases and the J gene end by 1 base; junction bases not matched to a gene: 2. There are 14 residues in the CDR3. In germline, CDR1 is KGHSH, CDR2 LQKENI. The CDR3 loop is CASSRQGTNTEAFF. DNA for the CDR3: TGTGCCAGCTCACGACAGGGGACGAACACTGAAGCTTTCTTT.